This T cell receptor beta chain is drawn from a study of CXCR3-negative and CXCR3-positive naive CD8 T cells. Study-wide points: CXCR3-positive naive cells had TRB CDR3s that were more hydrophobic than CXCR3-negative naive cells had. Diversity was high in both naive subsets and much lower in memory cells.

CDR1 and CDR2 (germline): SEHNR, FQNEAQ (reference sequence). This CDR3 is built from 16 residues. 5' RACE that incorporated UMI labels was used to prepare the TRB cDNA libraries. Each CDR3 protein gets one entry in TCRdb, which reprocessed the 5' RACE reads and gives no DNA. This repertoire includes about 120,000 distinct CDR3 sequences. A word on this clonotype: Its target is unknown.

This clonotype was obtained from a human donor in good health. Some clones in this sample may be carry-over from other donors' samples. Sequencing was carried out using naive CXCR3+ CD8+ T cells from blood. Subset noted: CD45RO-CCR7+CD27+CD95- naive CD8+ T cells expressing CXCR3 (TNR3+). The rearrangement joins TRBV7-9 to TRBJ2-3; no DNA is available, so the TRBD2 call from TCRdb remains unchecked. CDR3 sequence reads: CASSQPLVHLTDTQYF.